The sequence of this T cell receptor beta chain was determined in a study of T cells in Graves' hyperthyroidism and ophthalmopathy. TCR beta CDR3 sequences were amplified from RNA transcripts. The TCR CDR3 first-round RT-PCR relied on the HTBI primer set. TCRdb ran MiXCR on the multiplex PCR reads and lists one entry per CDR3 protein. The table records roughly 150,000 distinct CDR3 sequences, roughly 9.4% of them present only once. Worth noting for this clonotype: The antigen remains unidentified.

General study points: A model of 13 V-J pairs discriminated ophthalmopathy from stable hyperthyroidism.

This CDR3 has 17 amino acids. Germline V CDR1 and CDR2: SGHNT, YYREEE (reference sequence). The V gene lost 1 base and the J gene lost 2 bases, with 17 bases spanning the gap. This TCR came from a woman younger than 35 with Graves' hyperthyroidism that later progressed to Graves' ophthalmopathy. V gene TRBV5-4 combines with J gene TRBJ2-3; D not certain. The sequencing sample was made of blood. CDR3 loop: CASSLQLLKEITDTQYF. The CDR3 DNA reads TGTGCCAGCAGCTTGCAGTTATTGAAGGAGATCACAGATACGCAGTATTTT.